This T cell receptor beta chain emerged from a study of early T cells in non-severe SARS-CoV-2 infection. Study in general: Alpha and beta chains were unpaired, from unsorted whole-blood bulk RNA. Overall study findings and caveats: Anti-spike CD8 responses were favored in VDJdb matching, and private and CD4 specificities were missed.

Regarding this clonotype: The antigen is not known.

Each cDNA molecule carried a unique molecular identifier. TCRdb reprocessed the 5' RACE reads via MiXCR and lists one record per CDR3 protein. The sample contains tens of thousands of distinct CDR3 sequences, around 13% of which appear only once. Deletions cut 6 bases from V and 6 bases from J, with 9 bases between. The CDR3 totals 11 residues. CDR1 and CDR2 from the germline V gene are MGHDK and SYGVNS. This TCR was recovered from an adult who was a healthcare worker with PCR-confirmed SARS-CoV-2 infection or an uninfected control (not recorded which). The source material was whole blood. J is TRBJ2-7 and V is TRBV25-1, with D hard to call. This chain's CDR3 is CASREVGEQYF. The CDR3 nucleotides read TGTGCCAGCAGGGAAGTAGGCGAGCAGTACTTC.